The clone carrying this T cell receptor beta chain was counted once. The data belong to a study of blood T cell repertoires in COVID-19. Study-wide background: COVID-19 samples from acute and convalescent phases originated in the United States, Italy and Spain.

Original handling: Quantification of nucleated cells was approximated via reference gene primer amplification. Using immunoSEQ multiplex PCR, the repertoire was profiled, and TCRdb retains in-frame clones only, with some absent. V and J calls and clone size follow that table, whereas D and trimming were derived from the DNA. The table records about 42,000 clones, 70% to 90% of them present only once. V dropped 0 bases and J dropped 2 bases, with 13 bases sitting between them. The CDR3 has 16 residues. Germline values: CDR1 LNHNV, CDR2 YYDKDF (reference sequence). The source of this sequence is a woman in her seventies in a cohort sampled during active COVID-19. The chain uses TRBV15 and TRBJ2-5, with D possibly being TRBD2 (5 bases). The specimen was peripheral blood. The CDR3 spells CATSRDLGAAQETQYF. The CDR3 nucleotides read TGTGCCACCAGCAGAGATCTAGGAGCGGCGCAAGAGACCCAGTACTTC.